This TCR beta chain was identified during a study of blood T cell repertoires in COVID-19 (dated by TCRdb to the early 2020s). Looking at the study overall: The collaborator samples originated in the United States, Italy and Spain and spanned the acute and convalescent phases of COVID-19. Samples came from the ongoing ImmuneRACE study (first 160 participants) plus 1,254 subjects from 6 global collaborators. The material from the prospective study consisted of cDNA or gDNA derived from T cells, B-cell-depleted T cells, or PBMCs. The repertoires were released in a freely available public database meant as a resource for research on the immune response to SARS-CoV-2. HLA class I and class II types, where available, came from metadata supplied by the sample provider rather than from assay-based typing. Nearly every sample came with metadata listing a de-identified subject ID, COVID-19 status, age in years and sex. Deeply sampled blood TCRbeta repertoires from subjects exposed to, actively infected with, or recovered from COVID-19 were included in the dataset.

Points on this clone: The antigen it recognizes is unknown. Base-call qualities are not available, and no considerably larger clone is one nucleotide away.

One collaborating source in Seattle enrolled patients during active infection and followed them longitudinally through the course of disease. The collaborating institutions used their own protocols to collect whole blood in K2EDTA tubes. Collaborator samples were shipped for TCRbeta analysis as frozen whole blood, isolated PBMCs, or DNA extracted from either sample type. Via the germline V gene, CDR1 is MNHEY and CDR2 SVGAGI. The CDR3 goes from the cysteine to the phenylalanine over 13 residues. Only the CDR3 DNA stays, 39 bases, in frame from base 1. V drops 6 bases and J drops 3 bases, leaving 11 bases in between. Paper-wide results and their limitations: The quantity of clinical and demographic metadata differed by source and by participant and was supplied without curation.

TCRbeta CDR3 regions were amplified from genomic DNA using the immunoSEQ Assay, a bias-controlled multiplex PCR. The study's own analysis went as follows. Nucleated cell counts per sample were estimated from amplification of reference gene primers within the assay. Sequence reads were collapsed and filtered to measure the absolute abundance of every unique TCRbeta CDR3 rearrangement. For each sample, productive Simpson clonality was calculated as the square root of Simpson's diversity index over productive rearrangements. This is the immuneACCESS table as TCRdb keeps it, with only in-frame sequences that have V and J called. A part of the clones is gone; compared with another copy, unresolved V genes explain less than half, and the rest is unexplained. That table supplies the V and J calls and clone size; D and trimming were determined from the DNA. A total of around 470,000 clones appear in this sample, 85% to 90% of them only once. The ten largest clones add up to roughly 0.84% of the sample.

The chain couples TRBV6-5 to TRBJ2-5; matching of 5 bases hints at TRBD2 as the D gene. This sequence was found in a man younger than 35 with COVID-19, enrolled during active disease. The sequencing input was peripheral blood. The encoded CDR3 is CASSREGKETQYF. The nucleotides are TGTGCCAGCAGCCGGGAAGGCAAAGAGACCCAGTACTTC.